This T cell receptor (beta chain) was found in a study of T cell responses to AZD1222 COVID-19 vaccine. This clone was counted a few times. The antigen is not known. Repertoires were generated with immunoSEQ multiplex PCR, while TCRdb's copy carries only in-frame clones and drops some. Of about 130,000 clones listed, around 90% are singletons. Trimming cost V 7 bases and J 3 bases, with 19 bases left between them. The length of the CDR3 is 16 residues. Germline V CDR1 and CDR2: SGHRS, YFSETQ. Study-wide results and limits: Without day 14 samples, only post-peak T cell repertoires were studied. Females outnumbered males among donors, who were mostly white British; clonal diversity was possibly underestimated. Recipients of AZD1222 seropositive at baseline numbered only five or six.

V usage is TRBV5-1 and J usage is TRBJ1-4; D not resolved. This receptor was taken from an adult who received the AZD1222 COVID-19 vaccine. Source: peripheral blood, taken 28 days after the second AZD1222 dose. CDR3 sequence (DNA): TGCGCCAGCGCTGGCGGGTCGGGATTTTCTAATGAAAAACTGTTTTTT. As protein: CASAGGSGFSNEKLFF.